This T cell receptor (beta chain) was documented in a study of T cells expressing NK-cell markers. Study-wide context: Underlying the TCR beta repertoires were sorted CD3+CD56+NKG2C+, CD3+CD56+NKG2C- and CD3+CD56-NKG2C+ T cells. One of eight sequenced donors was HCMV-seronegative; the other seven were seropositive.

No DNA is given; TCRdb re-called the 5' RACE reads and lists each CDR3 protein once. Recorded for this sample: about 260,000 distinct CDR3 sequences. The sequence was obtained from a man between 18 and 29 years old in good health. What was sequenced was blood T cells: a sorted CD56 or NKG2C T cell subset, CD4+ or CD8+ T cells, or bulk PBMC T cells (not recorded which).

Here the CDR3 reads CASREWQGRGKETQYF. The chain couples TRBV6-1 to TRBJ2-5; the D call of TRBD2 rests on TCRdb alone, since no DNA is present to check it. CDR1 is MNHNS and CDR2 is SASEGT in the germline V gene. The CDR3 spans 16 residues.